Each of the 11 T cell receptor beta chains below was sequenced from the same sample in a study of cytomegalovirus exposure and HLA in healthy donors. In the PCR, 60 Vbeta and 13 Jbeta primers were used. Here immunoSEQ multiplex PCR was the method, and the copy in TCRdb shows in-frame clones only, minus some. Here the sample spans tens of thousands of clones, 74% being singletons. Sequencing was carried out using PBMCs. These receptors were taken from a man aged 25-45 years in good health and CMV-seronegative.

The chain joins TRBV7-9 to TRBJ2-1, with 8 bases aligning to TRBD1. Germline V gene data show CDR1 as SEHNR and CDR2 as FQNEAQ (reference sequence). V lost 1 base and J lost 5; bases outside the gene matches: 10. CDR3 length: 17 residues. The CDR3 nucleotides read TGTGCCAGCAGCTTAGGGGTTGGGCAGGGGGCCCACAATGAGCAGTTCTTC. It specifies CASSLGVGQGAHNEQFF.

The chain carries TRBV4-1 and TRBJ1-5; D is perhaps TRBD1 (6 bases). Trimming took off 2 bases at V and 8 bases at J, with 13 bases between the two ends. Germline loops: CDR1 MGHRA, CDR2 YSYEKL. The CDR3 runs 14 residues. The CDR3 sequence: CASSQRDRYEPQHF. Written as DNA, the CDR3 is TGCGCCAGCAGCCAACGAGACAGGTATGAGCCCCAGCATTTT.

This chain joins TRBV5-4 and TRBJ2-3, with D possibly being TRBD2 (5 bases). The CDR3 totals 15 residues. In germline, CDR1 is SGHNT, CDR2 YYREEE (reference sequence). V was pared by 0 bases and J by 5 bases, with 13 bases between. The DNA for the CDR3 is TGTGCCAGCAGCTTGGTGTCGAGGGTCGAAGATACGCAGTATTTT. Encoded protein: CASSLVSRVEDTQYF. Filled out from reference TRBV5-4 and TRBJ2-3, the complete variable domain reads ETGVTQSPTHLIKTRGQQVTLRCSSQSGHNTVSWYQQALGQGPQFIFQYYREEENGRGNFPPRFSGLQFPNYSSELNVNALELDDSALYLCASSLVSRVEDTQYFGPGTRLTVL.

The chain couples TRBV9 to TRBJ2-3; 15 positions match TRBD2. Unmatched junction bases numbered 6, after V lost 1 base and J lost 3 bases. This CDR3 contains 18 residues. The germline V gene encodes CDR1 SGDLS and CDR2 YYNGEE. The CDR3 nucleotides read TGTGCCAGCAGCGTACGGACTAGCGGGGGGGCGGTGACAGATACGCAGTATTTT. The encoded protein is CASSVRTSGGAVTDTQYF.

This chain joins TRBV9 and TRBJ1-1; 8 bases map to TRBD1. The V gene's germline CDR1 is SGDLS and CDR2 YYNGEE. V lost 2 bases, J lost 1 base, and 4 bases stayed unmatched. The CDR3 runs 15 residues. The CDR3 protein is CASSVGQGANTEAFF. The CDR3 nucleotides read TGTGCCAGCAGCGTCGGACAGGGTGCGAACACTGAAGCTTTCTTT.

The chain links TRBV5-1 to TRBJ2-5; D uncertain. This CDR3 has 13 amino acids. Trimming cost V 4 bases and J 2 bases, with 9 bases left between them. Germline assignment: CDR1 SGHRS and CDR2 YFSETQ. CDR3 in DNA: TGCGCCAGCAGCCCTTCAGGTCAAGAGACCCAGTACTTC. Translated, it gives CASSPSGQETQYF.

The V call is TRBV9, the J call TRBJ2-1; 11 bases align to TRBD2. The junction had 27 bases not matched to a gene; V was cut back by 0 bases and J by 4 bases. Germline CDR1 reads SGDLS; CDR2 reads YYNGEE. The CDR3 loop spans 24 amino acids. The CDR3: CASSVGAGGSGRAGSRRQYNEQFF. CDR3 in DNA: TGTGCCAGCAGCGTAGGGGCTGGGGGTAGCGGGAGGGCCGGATCCCGCCGCCAGTACAATGAGCAGTTCTTC.

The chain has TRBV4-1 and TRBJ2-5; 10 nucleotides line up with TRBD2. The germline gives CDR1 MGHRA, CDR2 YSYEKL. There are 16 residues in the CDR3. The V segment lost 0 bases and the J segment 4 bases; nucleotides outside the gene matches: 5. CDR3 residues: CASSQDLGLALETQYF. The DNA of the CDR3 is TGCGCCAGCAGCCAAGACTTGGGACTAGCGTTAGAGACCCAGTACTTC.

The CDR3 here is CASSDSQLAGTYEQYF. CDR3 nucleotide sequence: TGTGCCAGCAGTGACTCGCAACTAGCGGGGACCTACGAGCAGTACTTC. V is TRBV6-4 and J is TRBJ2-7; TRBD2 aligns across 10 bases. CDR3 length: 16 amino acids. V was clipped by 0 bases and J by 2 bases; unmatched bases: 4. From germline, CDR1 is MRHNA and CDR2 SNTAGT.

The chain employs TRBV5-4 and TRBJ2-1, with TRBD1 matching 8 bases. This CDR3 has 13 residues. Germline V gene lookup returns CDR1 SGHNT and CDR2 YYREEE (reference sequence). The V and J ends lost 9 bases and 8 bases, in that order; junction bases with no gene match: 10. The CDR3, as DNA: TGTGCCAACCGGACAGGGACGGACCATGAGCAGTTCTTC. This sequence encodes CANRTGTDHEQFF. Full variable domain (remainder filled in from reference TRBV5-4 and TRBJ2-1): ETGVTQSPTHLIKTRGQQVTLRCSSQSGHNTVSWYQQALGQGPQFIFQYYREEENGRGNFPPRFSGLQFPNYSSELNVNALELDDSALYLCANRTGTDHEQFFGPGTRLTVL.

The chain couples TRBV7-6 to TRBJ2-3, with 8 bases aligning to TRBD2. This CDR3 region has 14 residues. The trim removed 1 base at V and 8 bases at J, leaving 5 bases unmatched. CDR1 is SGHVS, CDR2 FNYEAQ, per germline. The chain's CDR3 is CASSLGAGAATQYF. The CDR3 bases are TGTGCCAGCAGCTTAGGAGCGGGGGCTGCTACGCAGTATTTT.